The text below deals with one T cell receptor beta chain. The antigen remains unidentified. Compared with germline, one end of the junction differs, possibly owing to a read error. These data originate in a study of T cells in Graves' hyperthyroidism and ophthalmopathy. Study findings and constraints: Blood also held most thyroid clonotypes expanded beyond 0.001.

This CDR3 region has 15 residues. This sample holds PBMCs from roughly 10 ml fresh peripheral blood. The investigators amplified TCR beta CDR3 regions from RNA transcripts. HTBI primers were employed in a first-round RT-PCR of the TCR CDR3. Via MiXCR, TCRdb re-called the multiplex PCR reads, giving one row per CDR3 protein. The data show 650,000 to 700,000 distinct CDR3 sequences, 15% to 20% seen once. The sequence came from a man aged 50-60 years with Graves' hyperthyroidism. The rearrangement joins TRBV12-3 or TRBV12-4 to TRBJ1-2, with TRBD1 identical over 11 bases. Sequencing input: blood. CDR3 nucleotide sequence: TGTGCCAGCGGTTTAAGGGGACAGGGGGAAAATGGCTACACCTTC. Translation: CASGLRGQGENGYTF.